This TCR beta chain originates from a study of memory B cells and T cells in multiple sclerosis. General study points: Normalization was needed because clone-set size differences affected shared clonotype counts.

This clone was detected a few times. Its antigen is still unknown. V was pared by 7 bases and J by 6 bases, with 1 base of the junction left unmatched. Germline V gives CDR1 SNHLY, CDR2 FYNNEI. CDR3 size: 11 residues. Repertoires were generated with immunoSEQ multiplex PCR, while TCRdb's copy carries only in-frame clones and drops some. Of under 50,000 clones in the sample, around 80% were seen once. After stimulus-free culture, autoproliferating CFSE-dim and non-proliferating CFSE-high T cells were sequenced separately. Replicate wells were pooled after approximately 7 days of stimulus-free culture of approximately 5x10^7 CFSE-labeled PBMCs.

The rearrangement links TRBV2 to TRBJ1-1; 8 nucleotides agree with TRBD1. Material for sequencing was PBMCs from blood kept in culture. This receptor was obtained from a human donor with multiple sclerosis. The CDR3 DNA sequence: TGTGCCAGCATCAGGGGGCCTGAAGCTTTCTTT. This translates into CASIRGPEAFF.